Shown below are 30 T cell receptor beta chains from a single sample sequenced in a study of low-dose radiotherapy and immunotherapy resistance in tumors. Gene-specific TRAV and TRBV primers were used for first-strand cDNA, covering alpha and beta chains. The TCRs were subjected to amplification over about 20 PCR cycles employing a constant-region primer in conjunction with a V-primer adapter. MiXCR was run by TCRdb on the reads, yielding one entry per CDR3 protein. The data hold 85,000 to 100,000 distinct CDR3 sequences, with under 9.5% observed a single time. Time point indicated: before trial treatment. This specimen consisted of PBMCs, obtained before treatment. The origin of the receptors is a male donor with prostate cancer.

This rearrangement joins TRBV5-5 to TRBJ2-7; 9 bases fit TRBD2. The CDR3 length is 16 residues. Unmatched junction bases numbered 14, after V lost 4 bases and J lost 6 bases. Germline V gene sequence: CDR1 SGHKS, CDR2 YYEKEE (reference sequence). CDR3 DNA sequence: TGTGCCAGCAGCCCGCTGATCGGCGGGAGGGCCCCCGAGCAGTACTTC. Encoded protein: CASSPLIGGRAPEQYF.

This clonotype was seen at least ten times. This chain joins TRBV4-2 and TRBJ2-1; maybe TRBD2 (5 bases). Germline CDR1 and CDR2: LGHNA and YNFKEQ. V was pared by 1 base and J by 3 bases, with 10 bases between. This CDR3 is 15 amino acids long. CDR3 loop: CASSQALVFYNEQFF. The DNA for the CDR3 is TGTGCCAGCAGCCAAGCACTAGTTTTCTACAATGAGCAGTTCTTC.

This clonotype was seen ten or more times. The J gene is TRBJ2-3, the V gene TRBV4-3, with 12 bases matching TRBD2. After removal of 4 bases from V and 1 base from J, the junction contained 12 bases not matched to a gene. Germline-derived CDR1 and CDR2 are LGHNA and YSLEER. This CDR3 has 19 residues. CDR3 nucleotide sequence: TGCGCCAGCAGCCGAGAGGAGCCGGGACTAGCGGGTGGCACAGATACGCAGTATTTT. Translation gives CASSREEPGLAGGTDTQYF.

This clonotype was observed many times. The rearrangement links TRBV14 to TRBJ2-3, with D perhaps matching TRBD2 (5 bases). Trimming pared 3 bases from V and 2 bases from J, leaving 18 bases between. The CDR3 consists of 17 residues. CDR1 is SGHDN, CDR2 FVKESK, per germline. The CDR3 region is CASSHVTGVENTDTQYF. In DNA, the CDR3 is TGTGCCAGCAGCCACGTAACCGGGGTAGAAAACACAGATACGCAGTATTTT. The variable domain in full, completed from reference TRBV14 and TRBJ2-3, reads EAGVTQFPSHSVIEKGQTVTLRCDPISGHDNLYWYRRVMGKEIKFLLHFVKESKQDESGMPNNRFLAERTGGTYSTLKVQPAELEDSGVYFCASSHVTGVENTDTQYFGPGTRLTVL.

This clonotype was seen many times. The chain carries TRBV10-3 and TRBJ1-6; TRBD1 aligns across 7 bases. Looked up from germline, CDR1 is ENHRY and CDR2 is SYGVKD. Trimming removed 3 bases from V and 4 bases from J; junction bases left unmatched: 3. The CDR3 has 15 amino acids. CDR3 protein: CAISETGQYNSPLHF. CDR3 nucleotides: TGTGCCATCAGTGAAACGGGACAGTATAATTCACCCCTCCACTTT.

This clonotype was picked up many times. Here the CDR3 DNA reads TGTGCCAGCGGGAGGGGCGGGACAGGGACCTACGAGCAGTACTTC. This codes for CASGRGGTGTYEQYF. The V and J genes are TRBV13 and TRBJ2-7, with 9 bases lining up with TRBD1. CDR3 length equals 15 residues. The V gene end was trimmed by 8 bases and the J gene end by 2 bases; junction bases not matched to a gene: 10. Germline loops: CDR1 PRHDT, CDR2 FYEKMQ (reference sequence).

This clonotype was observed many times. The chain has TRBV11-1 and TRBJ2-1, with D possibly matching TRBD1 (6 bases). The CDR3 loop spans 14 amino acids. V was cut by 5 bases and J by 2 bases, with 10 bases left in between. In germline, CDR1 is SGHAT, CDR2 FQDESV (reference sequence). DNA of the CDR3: TGTGCCAGCAGCCAGGACAGCGCCTACAATGAGCAGTTCTTC. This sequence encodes CASSQDSAYNEQFF.

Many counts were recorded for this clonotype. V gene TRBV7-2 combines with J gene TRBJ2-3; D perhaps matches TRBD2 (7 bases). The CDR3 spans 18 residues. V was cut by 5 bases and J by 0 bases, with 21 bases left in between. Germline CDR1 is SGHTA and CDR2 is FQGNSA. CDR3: CASSPYRRGTLSTDTQYF. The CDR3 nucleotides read TGTGCCAGCAGCCCCTATCGGCGGGGGACATTGAGCACAGATACGCAGTATTTT.

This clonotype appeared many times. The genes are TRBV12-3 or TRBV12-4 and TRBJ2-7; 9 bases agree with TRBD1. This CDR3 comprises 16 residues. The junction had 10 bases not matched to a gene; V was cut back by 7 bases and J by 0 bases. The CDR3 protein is CASNMGQGGTSYEQYF. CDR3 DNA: TGTGCCAGCAACATGGGACAGGGAGGGACCTCCTACGAGCAGTACTTC.

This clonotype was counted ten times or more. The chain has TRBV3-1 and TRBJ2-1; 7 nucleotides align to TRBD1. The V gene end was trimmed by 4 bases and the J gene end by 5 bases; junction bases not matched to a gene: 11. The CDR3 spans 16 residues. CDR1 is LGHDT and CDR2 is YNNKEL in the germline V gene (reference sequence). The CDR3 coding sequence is TGTGCCAGCAGCCGAGGCGCCGGGACAGCCAACAATGAGCAGTTCTTC. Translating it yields CASSRGAGTANNEQFF.

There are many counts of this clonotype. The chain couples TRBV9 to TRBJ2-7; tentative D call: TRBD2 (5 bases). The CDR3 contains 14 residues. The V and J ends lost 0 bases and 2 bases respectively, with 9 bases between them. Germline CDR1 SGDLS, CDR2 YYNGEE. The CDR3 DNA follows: TGTGCCAGCAGCGTAGGCAGCGGTACCTACGAGCAGTACTTC. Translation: CASSVGSGTYEQYF. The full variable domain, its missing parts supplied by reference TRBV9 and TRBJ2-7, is DSGVTQTPKHLITATGQRVTLRCSPRSGDLSVYWYQQSLDQGLQFLIQYYNGEERAKGNILERFSAQQFPDLHSELNLSSLELGDSALYFCASSVGSGTYEQYFGPGTRLTVT.

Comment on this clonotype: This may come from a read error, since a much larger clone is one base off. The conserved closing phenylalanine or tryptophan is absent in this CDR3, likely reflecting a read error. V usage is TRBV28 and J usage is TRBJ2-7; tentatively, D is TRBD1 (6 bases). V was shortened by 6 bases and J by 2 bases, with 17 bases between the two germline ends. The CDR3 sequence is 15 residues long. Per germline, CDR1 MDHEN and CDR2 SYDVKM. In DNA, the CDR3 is TGTGCCAGCAGACGGGACACTCAAATTACCTACGAGCAGTACTAC. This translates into CASRRDTQITYEQYY.

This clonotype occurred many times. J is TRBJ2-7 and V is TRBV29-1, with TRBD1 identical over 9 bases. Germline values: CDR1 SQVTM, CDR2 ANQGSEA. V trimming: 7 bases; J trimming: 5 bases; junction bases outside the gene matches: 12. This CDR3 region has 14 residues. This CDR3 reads CSAGAGTGRNEQYF. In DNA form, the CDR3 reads TGCAGCGCTGGAGCCGGGACAGGGAGGAACGAGCAGTACTTC.

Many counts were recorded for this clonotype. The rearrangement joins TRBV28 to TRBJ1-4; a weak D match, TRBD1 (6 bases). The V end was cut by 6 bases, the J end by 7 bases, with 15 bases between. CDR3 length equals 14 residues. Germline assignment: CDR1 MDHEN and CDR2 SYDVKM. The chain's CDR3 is CASSLQGWGEKLFF. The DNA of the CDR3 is TGTGCCAGCAGCCTTCAGGGGTGGGGTGAAAAACTGTTTTTT.

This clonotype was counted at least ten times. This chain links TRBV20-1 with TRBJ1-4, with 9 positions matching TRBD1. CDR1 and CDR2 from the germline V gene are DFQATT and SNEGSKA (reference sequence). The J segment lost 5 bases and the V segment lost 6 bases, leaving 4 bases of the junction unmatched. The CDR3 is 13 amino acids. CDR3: CSAQDRGNEKLFF. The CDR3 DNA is TGCAGTGCACAAGACAGGGGGAATGAAAAACTGTTTTTT.

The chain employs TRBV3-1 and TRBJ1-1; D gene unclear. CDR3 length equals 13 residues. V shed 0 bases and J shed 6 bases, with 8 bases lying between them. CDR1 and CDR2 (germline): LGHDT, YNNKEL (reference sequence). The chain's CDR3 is CASSQDAKPEAFF. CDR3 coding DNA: TGTGCCAGCAGCCAAGACGCCAAGCCTGAAGCTTTCTTT.

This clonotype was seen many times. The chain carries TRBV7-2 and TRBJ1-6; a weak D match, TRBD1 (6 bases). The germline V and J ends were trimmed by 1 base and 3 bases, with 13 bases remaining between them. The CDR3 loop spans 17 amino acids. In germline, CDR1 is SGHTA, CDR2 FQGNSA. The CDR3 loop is CASSLGRTGSYNSPLHF. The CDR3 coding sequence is TGTGCCAGCAGCTTAGGGCGTACAGGGAGCTATAATTCACCCCTCCACTTT.

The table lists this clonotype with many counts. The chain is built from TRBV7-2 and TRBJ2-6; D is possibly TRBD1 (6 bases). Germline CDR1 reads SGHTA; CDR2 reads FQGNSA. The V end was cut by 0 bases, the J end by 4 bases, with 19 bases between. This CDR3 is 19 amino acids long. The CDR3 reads CASSLAATGFLGGANVLTF. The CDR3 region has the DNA TGTGCCAGCAGCTTAGCGGCTACAGGGTTTTTGGGGGGGGCCAACGTCCTGACTTTC. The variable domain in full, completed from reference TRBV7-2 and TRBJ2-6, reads GAGVSQSPSNKVTEKGKDVELRCDPISGHTALYWYRQSLGQGLEFLIYFQGNSAPDKSGLPSDRFSAERTGGSVSTLTIQRTQQEDSAVYLCASSLAATGFLGGANVLTFGAGSRLTVL.

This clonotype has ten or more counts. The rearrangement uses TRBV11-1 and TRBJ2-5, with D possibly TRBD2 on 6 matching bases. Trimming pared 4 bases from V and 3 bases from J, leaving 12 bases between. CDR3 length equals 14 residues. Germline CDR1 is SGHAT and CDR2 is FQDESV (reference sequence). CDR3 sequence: CASSYVAAKETQYF. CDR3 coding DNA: TGTGCCAGCAGCTACGTAGCGGCCAAAGAGACCCAGTACTTC. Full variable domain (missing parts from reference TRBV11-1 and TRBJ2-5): EAEVAQSPRYKITEKSQAVAFWCDPISGHATLYWYRQILGQGPELLVQFQDESVVDDSQLPKDRFSAERLKGVDSTLKIQPAELGDSAMYLCASSYVAAKETQYFGPGTRLLVL.

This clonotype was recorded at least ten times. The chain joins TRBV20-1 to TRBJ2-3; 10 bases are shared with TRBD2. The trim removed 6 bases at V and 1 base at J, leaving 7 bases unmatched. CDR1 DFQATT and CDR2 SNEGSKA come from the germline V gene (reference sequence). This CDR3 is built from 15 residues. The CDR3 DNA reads TGCAGTGCAACAAGGGGGACTAGCGGCACAGATACGCAGTATTTT. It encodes CSATRGTSGTDTQYF.

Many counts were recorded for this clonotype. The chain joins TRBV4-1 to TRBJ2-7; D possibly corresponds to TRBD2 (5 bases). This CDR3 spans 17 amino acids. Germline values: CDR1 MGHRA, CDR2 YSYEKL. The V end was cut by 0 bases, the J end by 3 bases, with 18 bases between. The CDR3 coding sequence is TGCGCCAGCAGCCAAGAAGGGTTCGGTAGCGACGACTACGAGCAGTACTTC. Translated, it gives CASSQEGFGSDDYEQYF.

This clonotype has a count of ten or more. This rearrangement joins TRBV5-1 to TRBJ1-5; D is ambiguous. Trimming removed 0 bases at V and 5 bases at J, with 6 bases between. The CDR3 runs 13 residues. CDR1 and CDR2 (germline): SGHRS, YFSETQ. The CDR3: CASSLDGDQPQHF. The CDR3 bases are TGCGCCAGCAGCTTGGATGGGGATCAGCCCCAGCATTTT.

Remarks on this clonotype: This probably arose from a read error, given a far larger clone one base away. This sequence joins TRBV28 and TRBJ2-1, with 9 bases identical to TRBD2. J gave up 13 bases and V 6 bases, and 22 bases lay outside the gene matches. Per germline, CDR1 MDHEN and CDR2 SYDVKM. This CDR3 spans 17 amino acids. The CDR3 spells CASSVPSGGRAQETQFF. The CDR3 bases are TGTGCCAGCAGCGTCCCTTCAGGCGGGAGGGCCCAAGAGACCCAGTTCTTC.

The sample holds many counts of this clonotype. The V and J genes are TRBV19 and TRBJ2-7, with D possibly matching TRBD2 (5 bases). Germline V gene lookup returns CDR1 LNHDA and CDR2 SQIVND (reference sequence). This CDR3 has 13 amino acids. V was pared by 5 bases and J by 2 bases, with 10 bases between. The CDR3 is CASSQLGAYEQYF. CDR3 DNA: TGTGCCAGTAGTCAACTGGGAGCCTACGAGCAGTACTTC.

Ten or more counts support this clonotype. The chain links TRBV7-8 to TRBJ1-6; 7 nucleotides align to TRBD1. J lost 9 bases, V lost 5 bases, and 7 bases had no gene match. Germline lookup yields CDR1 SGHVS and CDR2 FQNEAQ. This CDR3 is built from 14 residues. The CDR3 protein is CASSPGQGGSPLHF. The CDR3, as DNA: TGTGCCAGCAGCCCCGGCCAGGGGGGTTCACCCCTCCACTTT. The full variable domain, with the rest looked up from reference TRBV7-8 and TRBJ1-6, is GAGVSQSPRYKVAKRGQDVALRCDPISGHVSLFWYQQALGQGPEFLTYFQNEAQLDKSGLPSDRFFAERPEGSVSTLKIQRTQQEDSAVYLCASSPGQGGSPLHFGNGTRLTVT.

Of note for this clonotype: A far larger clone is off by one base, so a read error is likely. The CDR3 nucleotides read TGTGCCACCGCTGGGGGGATCTACTCCTACGAGCAGTTCTTC. Protein sequence: CATAGGIYSYEQFF. The chain couples TRBV6-6 to TRBJ2-1; D might be TRBD2 (6 bases). The CDR3 totals 14 residues. CDR1 and CDR2 (germline): MNHNY, SVGAGI (reference sequence). Between the trimmed V and J ends, which lost 10 bases and 10 bases, there was a span of 23 bases.

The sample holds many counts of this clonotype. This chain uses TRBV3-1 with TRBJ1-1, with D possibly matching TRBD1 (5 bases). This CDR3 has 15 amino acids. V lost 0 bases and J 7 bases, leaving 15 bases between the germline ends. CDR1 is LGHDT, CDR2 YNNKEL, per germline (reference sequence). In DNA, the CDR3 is TGTGCCAGCAGCCAAGAATCTCTGCAGGGTAGTGAAGCTTTCTTT. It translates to CASSQESLQGSEAFF.

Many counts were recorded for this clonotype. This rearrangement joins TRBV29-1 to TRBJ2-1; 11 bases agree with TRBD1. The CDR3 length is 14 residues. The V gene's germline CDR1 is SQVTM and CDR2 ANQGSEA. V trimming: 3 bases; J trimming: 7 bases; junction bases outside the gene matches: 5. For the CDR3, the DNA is TGCAGCGTTGAGGGGACAGGGGGTAAGAATGAGCAGTTCTTC. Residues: CSVEGTGGKNEQFF.

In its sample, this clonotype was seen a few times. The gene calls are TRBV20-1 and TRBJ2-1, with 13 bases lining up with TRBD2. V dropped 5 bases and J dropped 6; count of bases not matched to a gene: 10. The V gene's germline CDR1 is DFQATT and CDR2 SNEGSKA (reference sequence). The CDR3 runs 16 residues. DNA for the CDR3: TGCAGTGCTTCCCCCGCACTAGCGGGAGGGATCAATGAGCAGTTCTTC. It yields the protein CSASPALAGGINEQFF.

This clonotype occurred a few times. The CDR3 sequence is CASSLRPHYEQYF. The CDR3, as DNA: TGTGCCAGCAGCCTAAGACCCCACTACGAGCAGTACTTC. The chain recombines TRBV3-1 with TRBJ2-7, with no clear D. Germline loops: CDR1 LGHDT, CDR2 YNNKEL (reference sequence). Trimming took 4 bases from V and 3 from J, leaving 10 bases between them. The CDR3 is made up of 13 amino acids.